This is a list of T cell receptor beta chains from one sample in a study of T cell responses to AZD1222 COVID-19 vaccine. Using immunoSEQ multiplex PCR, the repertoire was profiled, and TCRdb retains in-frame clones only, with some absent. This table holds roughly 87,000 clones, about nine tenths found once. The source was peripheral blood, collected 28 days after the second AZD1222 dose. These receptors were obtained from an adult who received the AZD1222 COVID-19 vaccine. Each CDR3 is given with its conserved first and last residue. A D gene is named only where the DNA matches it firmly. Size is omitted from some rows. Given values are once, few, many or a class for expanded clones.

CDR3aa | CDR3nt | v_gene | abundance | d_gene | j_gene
CAWREQGGDYGYTF | TGTGCCTGGAGAGAACAGGGTGGGGACTATGGCTACACCTTC | TRBV30 | . | . | TRBJ1-2
CASSGQENTEAFF | TGTGCCAGCTCGGGACAGGAAAACACTGAAGCTTTCTTT | TRBV18 | . | TRBD1 | TRBJ1-1
CASSIGLAGVTGELFF | TGTGCCAGTAGTATTGGACTAGCGGGAGTAACCGGGGAGCTGTTTTTT | TRBV19 | few | TRBD2 | TRBJ2-2
CASSGTLAEIGELFF | TGCGCCAGCAGTGGGACACTAGCAGAGATCGGGGAGCTGTTTTTT | TRBV10-1 | . | . | TRBJ2-2
CASSSRRGGTTEAFF | TGTGCCAGCAGTTCCCGGAGAGGTGGCACGACTGAAGCTTTCTTT | TRBV28 | . | . | TRBJ1-1
CASSLGAGDNNEQFF | TGTGCCAGCAGCTTAGGTGCGGGAGATAACAATGAGCAGTTCTTC | TRBV11-3 | . | TRBD2 | TRBJ2-1
CATSDLTKSYNEQFF | TGTGCCACCAGTGATTTGACAAAAAGCTACAATGAGCAGTTCTTC | TRBV24-1 | . | . | TRBJ2-1
CASGQGFSGSSNEQFF | TGTGCCAGCGGACAGGGTTTTAGCGGGAGTAGTAATGAGCAGTTCTTC | TRBV27 | . | . | TRBJ2-1
CASSIRAGGPNEQFF | TGTGCCAGTAGTATAAGGGCAGGGGGCCCCAATGAGCAGTTCTTC | TRBV19 | . | TRBD1 | TRBJ2-1
CASSFDSNYGYTF | TGTGCCAGCAGTTTCGACAGCAACTATGGCTACACCTTC | TRBV27 | . | . | TRBJ1-2
CGVTSGKTGELFF | TGTGGCGTGACTAGCGGGAAGACCGGGGAGCTGTTTTTT | TRBV7-9 | . | TRBD2 | TRBJ2-2
CASNLGQYNEQFF | TGTGCCAGCAACCTGGGACAGTACAATGAGCAGTTCTTC | TRBV12-3/TRBV12-4 | once | TRBD1 | TRBJ2-1
CASSVGTGSYNEQFF | TGTGCCAGCAGCGTAGGGACAGGGAGCTACAATGAGCAGTTCTTC | TRBV9 | . | TRBD1 | TRBJ2-1
CASSRRQGSATEAFF | TGTGCCAGTAGTCGTCGACAGGGATCAGCCACTGAAGCTTTCTTT | TRBV19 | . | TRBD1 | TRBJ1-1
CASDGRWENTIYF | TGTGCCAGCGACGGACGCTGGGAAAACACCATATATTTT | TRBV2 | . | . | TRBJ1-3
CASTNRETEAFF | TGTGCCAGCACGAACAGGGAAACTGAAGCTTTCTTT | TRBV7-9 | . | . | TRBJ1-1
CASSQAGTSGGPSYNEQFF | TGTGCCAGCAGCCAAGCCGGGACTAGCGGGGGACCCTCCTACAATGAGCAGTTCTTC | TRBV4-2 | . | TRBD2 | TRBJ2-1
CASSSLGRGRGYTF | TGTGCCAGCAGTTCCCTCGGGAGGGGGCGAGGCTACACCTTC | TRBV6-5 | . | TRBD1 | TRBJ1-2
CASSLLVASSTYEQYF | TGTGCCAGCAGCTTATTGGTTGCTTCGTCGACCTACGAGCAGTACTTC | TRBV7-9 | . | . | TRBJ2-7
CATSEGRHSNQPQHF | TGTGCCACCAGTGAAGGCAGACATAGCAATCAGCCCCAGCATTTT | TRBV24-1 | . | . | TRBJ1-5
CASSLDFDEQYF | TGCGCCAGCAGCTTGGACTTCGACGAGCAGTACTTC | TRBV5-1 | . | . | TRBJ2-7
CASSSGGNEQFF | TGTGCCAGCAGTTCCGGTGGCAATGAGCAGTTCTTC | TRBV12-3/TRBV12-4 | . | . | TRBJ2-1
CASRQTGGYGYTF | TGTGCCAGCAGACAGACAGGCGGCTATGGCTACACCTTC | TRBV6-5 | . | . | TRBJ1-2
CASSPPWTGLSSYNEQFF | TGTGCCAGCTCACCACCTTGGACAGGACTGAGCTCCTACAATGAGCAGTTCTTC | TRBV18 | . | TRBD1 | TRBJ2-1
CASSLDWATGELFF | TGTGCCAGCAGCTTGGATTGGGCCACCGGGGAGCTGTTTTTT | TRBV5-4 | . | . | TRBJ2-2
CATSRGYGDVSNQPQHF | TGTGCCACCAGCAGGGGATATGGGGACGTTAGCAATCAGCCCCAGCATTTT | TRBV15 | once | . | TRBJ1-5
CASSFPRQREGGYNEQFF | TGCGCCAGCAGCTTCCCCCGGCAACGGGAGGGGGGCTACAATGAGCAGTTCTTC | TRBV5-1 | . | TRBD2 | TRBJ2-1
CASSPPGNSYEQYF | TGTGCCAGCTCACCACCGGGGAACTCCTACGAGCAGTACTTC | TRBV18 | once | . | TRBJ2-7
CASSRDSPNTGELFF | TGTGCCAGTAGTAGGGACAGTCCGAACACCGGGGAGCTGTTTTTT | TRBV19 | few | TRBD1 | TRBJ2-2
CASSLGLQNIQYF | TGTGCCAGCAGCTTAGGGCTGCAAAACATTCAGTACTTC | TRBV7-2 | . | . | TRBJ2-4
CAWSVSRGLSSPLHF | TGTGCCTGGAGTGTATCCCGGGGTTTGAGTTCACCCCTCCACTTT | TRBV30 | . | . | TRBJ1-6
CASSQSVGTPYEQYF | TGTGCCAGCTCACAGTCGGTGGGAACACCCTACGAGCAGTACTTC | TRBV18 | . | . | TRBJ2-7
CATEGQGAFGETQYF | TGTGCCACCGAGGGACAGGGGGCTTTTGGAGAGACCCAGTACTTC | TRBV6-5 | once | TRBD1 | TRBJ2-5
CASRRPGLAGGDNEQFF | TGTGCCAGCAGACGACCGGGACTAGCGGGAGGGGACAATGAGCAGTTCTTC | TRBV6-6 | . | TRBD2 | TRBJ2-1
CASSFGTDEAFF | TGTGCCAGCAGCTTCGGGACAGATGAAGCTTTCTTT | TRBV5-4 | . | TRBD1 | TRBJ1-1
CASSLGSESREQFF | TGTGCCAGCAGCTTAGGTTCTGAGTCGCGTGAGCAGTTCTTC | TRBV7-9 | . | . | TRBJ2-1
CASSLSQAAQYF | TGTGCCAGCAGCCTATCCCAAGCGGCGCAGTATTTT | TRBV7-8 | . | . | TRBJ2-3
CASSDDSNSPLHF | TGTGCCAGCAGTGACGACAGTAATTCACCCCTCCACTTT | TRBV6-4 | . | . | TRBJ1-6
CASRLGGSGANVLTF | TGTGCCAGCAGGTTAGGGGGGTCTGGGGCCAACGTCCTGACTTTC | TRBV6-5 | . | . | TRBJ2-6
CAISESGTNEKLFF | TGTGCCATCAGTGAGTCTGGGACGAATGAAAAACTGTTTTTT | TRBV10-3 | . | . | TRBJ1-4
CASSKRTGTGNSNQPQHF | TGTGCCAGTAGTAAAAGAACCGGGACAGGGAATAGCAATCAGCCCCAGCATTTT | TRBV19 | . | TRBD1 | TRBJ1-5
CASSLTGGHQPQHF | TGTGCCAGCAGCCTGACAGGGGGCCATCAGCCCCAGCATTTT | TRBV7-9 | once | TRBD1 | TRBJ1-5
CASSLGVAPSTDTQYF | TGTGCCAGCAGCTTAGGGGTAGCCCCTAGCACAGATACGCAGTATTTT | TRBV7-6 | . | . | TRBJ2-3
CASSLPGQKETQYF | TGTGCCAGCAGCTTACCGGGACAGAAAGAGACCCAGTACTTC | TRBV7-9 | once | TRBD1 | TRBJ2-5
CASSPPSLGTEAFF | TGTGCCAGCTCACCACCGAGTTTGGGGACTGAAGCTTTCTTT | TRBV18 | . | . | TRBJ1-1
CASSFSANEQFF | TGTGCCAGCAGTTTTTCAGCCAATGAGCAGTTCTTC | TRBV12-3/TRBV12-4 | . | . | TRBJ2-1
CASSTGLAGVRYNEQFF | TGTGCCAGTAGTACGGGACTAGCGGGAGTCCGATACAATGAGCAGTTCTTC | TRBV19 | . | TRBD2 | TRBJ2-1
CASSQDHYEQYF | TGTGCCAGCAGCCAAGACCACTACGAGCAGTACTTC | TRBV3-1/TRBV3-2 | once | . | TRBJ2-7
CAISGRDREGDQETQYF | TGTGCCATCAGTGGCCGGGACAGGGAGGGGGACCAAGAGACCCAGTACTTC | TRBV10-3 | . | TRBD1 | TRBJ2-5
CASSPTPTSYEQYF | TGTGCCAGCAGCCCTACCCCAACATCCTACGAGCAGTACTTC | TRBV7-9 | few | . | TRBJ2-7
CASRTGASSPLHF | TGTGCCAGCAGGACAGGGGCCAGTTCACCCCTCCACTTT | TRBV28 | . | TRBD1 | TRBJ1-6
CASSLMGPSTDTQYF | TGCGCCAGCAGCTTGATGGGCCCTAGCACAGATACGCAGTATTTT | TRBV5-1 | . | . | TRBJ2-3
CASSLPPQETQYF | TGTGCCAGCAGCTTACCCCCTCAAGAGACCCAGTACTTC | TRBV7-9 | once | . | TRBJ2-5
CASSADRDLGGYTF | TGTGCCAGCTCCGCGGACAGGGATTTAGGAGGCTACACCTTC | TRBV18 | . | TRBD1 | TRBJ1-2
CASSLIAGITGELFF | TGCGCCAGCAGCTTGATAGCGGGAATCACCGGGGAGCTGTTTTTT | TRBV5-1 | . | TRBD2 | TRBJ2-2
CASSLTSEYHEQYF | TGCGCCAGCAGCTTGACTAGCGAGTACCACGAGCAGTACTTC | TRBV5-1 | few | TRBD2 | TRBJ2-7
CASMETGSNQPQHF | TGTGCCAGCATGGAGACAGGGAGCAATCAGCCCCAGCATTTT | TRBV27 | . | TRBD1 | TRBJ1-5